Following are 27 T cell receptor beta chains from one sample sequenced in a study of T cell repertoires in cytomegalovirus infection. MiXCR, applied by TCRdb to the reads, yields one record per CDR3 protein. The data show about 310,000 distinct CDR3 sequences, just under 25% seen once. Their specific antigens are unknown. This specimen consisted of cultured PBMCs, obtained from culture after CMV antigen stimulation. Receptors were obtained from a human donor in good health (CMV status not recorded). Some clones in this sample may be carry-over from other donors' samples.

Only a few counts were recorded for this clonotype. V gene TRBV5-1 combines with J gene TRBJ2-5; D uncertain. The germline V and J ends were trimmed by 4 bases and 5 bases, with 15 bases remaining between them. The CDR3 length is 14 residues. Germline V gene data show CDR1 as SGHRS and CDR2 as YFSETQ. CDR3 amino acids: CASSLQGRGETQYF. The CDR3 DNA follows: TGCGCCAGCAGCCTCCAAGGTCGTGGGGAGACCCAGTACTTC.

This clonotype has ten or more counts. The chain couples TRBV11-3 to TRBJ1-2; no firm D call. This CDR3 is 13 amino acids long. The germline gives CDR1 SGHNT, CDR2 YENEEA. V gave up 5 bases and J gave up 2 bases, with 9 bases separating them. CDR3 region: CASSPDRNYGYTF. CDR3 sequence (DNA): TGTGCCAGCAGCCCGGACCGCAACTATGGCTACACCTTC.

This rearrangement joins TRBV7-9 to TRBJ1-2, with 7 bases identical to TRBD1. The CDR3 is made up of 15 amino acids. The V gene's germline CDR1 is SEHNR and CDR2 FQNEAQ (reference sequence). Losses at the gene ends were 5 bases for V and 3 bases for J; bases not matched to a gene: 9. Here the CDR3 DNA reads TGTGCCAGCAGCGGACGGAGACAGGGAGACTATGGCTACACCTTC. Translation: CASSGRRQGDYGYTF.

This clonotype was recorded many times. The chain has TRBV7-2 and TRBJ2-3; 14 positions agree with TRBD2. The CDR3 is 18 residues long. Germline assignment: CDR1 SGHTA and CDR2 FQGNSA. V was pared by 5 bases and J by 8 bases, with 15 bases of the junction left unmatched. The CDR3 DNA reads TGTGCCAGCAGCCCACAGACGGGACTAGCGGGGGAACAGGGTACGCAGTATTTT. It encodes CASSPQTGLAGEQGTQYF. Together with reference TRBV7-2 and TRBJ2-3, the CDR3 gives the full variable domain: GAGVSQSPSNKVTEKGKDVELRCDPISGHTALYWYRQSLGQGLEFLIYFQGNSAPDKSGLPSDRFSAERTGGSVSTLTIQRTQQEDSAVYLCASSPQTGLAGEQGTQYFGPGTRLTVL.

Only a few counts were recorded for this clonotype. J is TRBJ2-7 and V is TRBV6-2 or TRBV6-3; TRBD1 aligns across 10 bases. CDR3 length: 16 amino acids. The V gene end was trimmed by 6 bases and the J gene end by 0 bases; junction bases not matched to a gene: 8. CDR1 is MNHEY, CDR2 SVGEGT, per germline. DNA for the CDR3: TGTGCCAGCAGACTAAGACAGGGGGCCACCTCCTACGAGCAGTACTTC. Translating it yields CASRLRQGATSYEQYF.

CDR3 in amino acids: CASSQLSHRGPRDTQYF. CDR3 coding DNA: TGCGCCAGCAGCCAACTTTCTCACAGGGGGCCAAGAGATACGCAGTATTTT. This chain connects TRBV4-3 to TRBJ2-3, with 9 bases lining up with TRBD1. From germline, CDR1 is LGHNA and CDR2 YSLEER. The CDR3 is 17 residues long. V lost 2 bases and J lost 5; bases outside the gene matches: 11.

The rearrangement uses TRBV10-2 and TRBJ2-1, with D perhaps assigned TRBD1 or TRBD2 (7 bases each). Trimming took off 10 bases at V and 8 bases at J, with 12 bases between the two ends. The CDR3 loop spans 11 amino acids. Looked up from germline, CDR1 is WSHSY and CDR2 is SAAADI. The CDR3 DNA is TGCGCCACAGGGGGGGGCTATGAGCAGTTCTTC. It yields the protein CATGGGYEQFF.

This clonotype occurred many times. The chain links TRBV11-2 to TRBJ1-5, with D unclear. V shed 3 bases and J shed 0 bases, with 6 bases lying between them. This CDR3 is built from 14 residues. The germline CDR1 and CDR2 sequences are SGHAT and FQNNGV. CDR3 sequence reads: CASSLGFSNQPQHF. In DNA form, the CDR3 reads TGTGCCAGCAGCTTGGGATTTAGCAATCAGCCCCAGCATTTT.

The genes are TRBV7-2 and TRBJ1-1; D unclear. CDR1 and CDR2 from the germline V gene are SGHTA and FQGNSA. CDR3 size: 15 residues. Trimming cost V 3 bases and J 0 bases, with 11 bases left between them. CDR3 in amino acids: CASSLYRSVNTEAFF. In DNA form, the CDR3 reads TGTGCCAGCAGCTTGTACCGTTCCGTGAACACTGAAGCTTTCTTT.

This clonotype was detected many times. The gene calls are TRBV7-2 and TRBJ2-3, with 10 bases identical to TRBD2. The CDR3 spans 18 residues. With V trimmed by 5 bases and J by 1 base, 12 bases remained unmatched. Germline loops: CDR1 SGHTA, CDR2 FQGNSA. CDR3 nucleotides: TGTGCCAGCAGCCGAGGCATAGCGGGAGGTATCGGCACAGATACGCAGTATTTT. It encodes CASSRGIAGGIGTDTQYF. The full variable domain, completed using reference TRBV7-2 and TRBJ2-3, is GAGVSQSPSNKVTEKGKDVELRCDPISGHTALYWYRQSLGQGLEFLIYFQGNSAPDKSGLPSDRFSAERTGGSVSTLTIQRTQQEDSAVYLCASSRGIAGGIGTDTQYFGPGTRLTVL.

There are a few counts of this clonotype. The CDR3 DNA reads as TGTGCCAGCTCACCAGACCTTAGGGATTCACCCCTCCACTTT. Translation: CASSPDLRDSPLHF. The chain joins TRBV18 to TRBJ1-6; the D is unclear. There are 14 residues in the CDR3. Per germline, CDR1 KGHSH and CDR2 LQKENI. Trimming took off 2 bases at V and 8 bases at J, with 10 bases between the two ends. Full variable domain (remainder filled in from reference TRBV18 and TRBJ1-6): NAGVMQNPRHLVRRRGQEARLRCSPMKGHSHVYWYRQLPEEGLKFMVYLQKENIIDESGMPKERFSAEFPKEGPSILRIQQVVRGDSAAYFCASSPDLRDSPLHFGNGTRLTVT.

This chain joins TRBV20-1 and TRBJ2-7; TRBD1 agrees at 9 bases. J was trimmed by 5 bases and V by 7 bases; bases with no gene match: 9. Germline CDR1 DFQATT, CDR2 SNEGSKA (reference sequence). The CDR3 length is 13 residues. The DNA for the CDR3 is TGCAGTGTCGGGGGACAGGGATCCCACGAGCAGTACTTC. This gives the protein CSVGGQGSHEQYF.

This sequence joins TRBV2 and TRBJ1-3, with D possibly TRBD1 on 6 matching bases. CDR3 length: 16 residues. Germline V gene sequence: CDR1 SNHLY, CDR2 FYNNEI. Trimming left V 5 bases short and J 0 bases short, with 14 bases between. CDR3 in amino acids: CASSKDRSFSGNTIYF. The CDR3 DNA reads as TGTGCCAGCAGTAAAGACAGGAGTTTCTCTGGAAACACCATATATTTT. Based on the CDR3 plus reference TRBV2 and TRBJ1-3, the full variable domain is EPEVTQTPSHQVTQMGQEVILRCVPISNHLYFYWYRQILGQKVEFLVSFYNNEISEKSEIFDDQFSVERPDGSNFTLKIRSTKLEDSAMYFCASSKDRSFSGNTIYFGEGSWLTVV.

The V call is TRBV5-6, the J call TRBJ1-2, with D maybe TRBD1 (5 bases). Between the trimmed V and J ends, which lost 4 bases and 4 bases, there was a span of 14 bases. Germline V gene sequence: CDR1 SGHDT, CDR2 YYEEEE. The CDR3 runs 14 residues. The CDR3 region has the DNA TGTGCCAGCAGCATAAAGACAGCCCTCTATGGCTACACCTTC. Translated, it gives CASSIKTALYGYTF.

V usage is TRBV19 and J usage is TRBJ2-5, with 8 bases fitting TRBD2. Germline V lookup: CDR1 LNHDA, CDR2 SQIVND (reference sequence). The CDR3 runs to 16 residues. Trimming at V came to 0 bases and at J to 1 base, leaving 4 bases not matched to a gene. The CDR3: CASSIDLAGFQETQYF. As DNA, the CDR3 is TGTGCCAGTAGTATAGACCTAGCGGGTTTCCAAGAGACCCAGTACTTC.

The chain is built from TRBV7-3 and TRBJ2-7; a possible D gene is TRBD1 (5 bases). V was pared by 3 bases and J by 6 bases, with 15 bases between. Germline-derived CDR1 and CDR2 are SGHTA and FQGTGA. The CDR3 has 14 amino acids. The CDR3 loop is CASSFGQGNGEQYF. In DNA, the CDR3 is TGTGCCAGCAGCTTCGGGCAGGGAAATGGCGAGCAGTACTTC.

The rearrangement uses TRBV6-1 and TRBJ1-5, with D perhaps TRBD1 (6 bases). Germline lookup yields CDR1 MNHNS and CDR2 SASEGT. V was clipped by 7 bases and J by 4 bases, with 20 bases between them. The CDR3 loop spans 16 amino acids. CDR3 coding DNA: TGTGCCAGCAAATCCCTCGGGGGGCTTAATAATCAGCCCCAGCATTTT. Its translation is CASKSLGGLNNQPQHF.

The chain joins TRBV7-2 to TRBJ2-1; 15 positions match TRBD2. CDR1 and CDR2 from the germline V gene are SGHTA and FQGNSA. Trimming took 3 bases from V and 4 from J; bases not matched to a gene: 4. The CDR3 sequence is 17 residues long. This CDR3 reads CASSFGLAGGLYNEQFF. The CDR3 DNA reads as TGTGCCAGCAGCTTTGGACTAGCGGGAGGGCTATACAATGAGCAGTTCTTC.

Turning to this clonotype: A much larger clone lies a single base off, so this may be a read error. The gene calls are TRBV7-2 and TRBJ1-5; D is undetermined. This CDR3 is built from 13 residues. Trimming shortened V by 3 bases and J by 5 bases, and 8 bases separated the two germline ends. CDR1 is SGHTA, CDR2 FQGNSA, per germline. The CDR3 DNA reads TGTGCCAGCAGCTTTGCAAGCTATCAGCCCCAGCATTTT. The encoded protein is CASSFASYQPQHF.

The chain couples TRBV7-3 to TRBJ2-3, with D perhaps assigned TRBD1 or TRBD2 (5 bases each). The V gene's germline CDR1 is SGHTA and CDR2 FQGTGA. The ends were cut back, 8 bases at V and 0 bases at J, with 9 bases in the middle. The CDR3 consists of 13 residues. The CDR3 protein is CASAGTSTDTQYF. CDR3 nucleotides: TGTGCCAGCGCAGGGACGAGCACAGATACGCAGTATTTT.

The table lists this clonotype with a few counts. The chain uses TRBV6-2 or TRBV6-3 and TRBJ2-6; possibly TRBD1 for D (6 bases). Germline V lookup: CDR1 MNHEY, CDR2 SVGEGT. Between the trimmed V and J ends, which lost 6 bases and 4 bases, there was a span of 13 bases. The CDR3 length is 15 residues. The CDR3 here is CASSPRGRGANVLTF. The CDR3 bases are TGTGCCAGCAGCCCCAGGGGAAGAGGGGCCAACGTCCTGACTTTC.

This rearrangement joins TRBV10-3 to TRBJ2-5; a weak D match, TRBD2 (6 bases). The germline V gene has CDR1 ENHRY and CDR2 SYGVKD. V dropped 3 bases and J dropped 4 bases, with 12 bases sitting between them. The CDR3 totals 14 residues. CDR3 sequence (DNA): TGTGCCATCAGTGACCTGGAGGGAGGAGAGACCCAGTACTTC. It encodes CAISDLEGGETQYF.

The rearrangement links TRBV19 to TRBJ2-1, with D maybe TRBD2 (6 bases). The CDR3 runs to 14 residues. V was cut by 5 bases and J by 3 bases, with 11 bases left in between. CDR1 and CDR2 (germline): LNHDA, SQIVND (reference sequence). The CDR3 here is CASSGGLHYNEQFF. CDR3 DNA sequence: TGTGCCAGTAGTGGGGGACTTCACTACAATGAGCAGTTCTTC.

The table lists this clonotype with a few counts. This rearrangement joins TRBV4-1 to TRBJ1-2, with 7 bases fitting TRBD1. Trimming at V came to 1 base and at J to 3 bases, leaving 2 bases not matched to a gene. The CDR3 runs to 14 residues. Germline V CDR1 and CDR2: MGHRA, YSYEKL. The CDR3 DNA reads TGCGCCAGCAGCCAAGTAGACAGGGACTATGGCTACACCTTC. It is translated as CASSQVDRDYGYTF.

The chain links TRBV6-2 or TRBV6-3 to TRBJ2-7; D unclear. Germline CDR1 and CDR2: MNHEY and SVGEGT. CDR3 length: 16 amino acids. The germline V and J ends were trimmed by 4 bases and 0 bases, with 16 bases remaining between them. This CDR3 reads CASSSSPSRISYEQYV. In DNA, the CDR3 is TGTGCCAGCAGTTCATCCCCTAGTAGGATCTCCTACGAGCAGTACGTC.

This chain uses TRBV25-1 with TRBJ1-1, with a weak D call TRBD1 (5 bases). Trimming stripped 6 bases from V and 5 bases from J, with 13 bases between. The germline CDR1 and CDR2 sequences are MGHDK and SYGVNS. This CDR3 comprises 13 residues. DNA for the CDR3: TGTGCCAGCAGAGCCCGGACACATACTGAAGCTTTCTTT. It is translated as CASRARTHTEAFF.

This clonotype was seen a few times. This chain's CDR3 is CASNFGHSEETQYF. The DNA of the CDR3 is TGCGCCAGCAACTTCGGACACTCGGAAGAGACCCAGTACTTC. This chain links TRBV5-1 with TRBJ2-5; tentative D call: TRBD1 (5 bases). V was cut by 6 bases and J by 3 bases, with 15 bases left in between. Germline V CDR1 and CDR2: SGHRS, YFSETQ. The CDR3 is made up of 14 amino acids.